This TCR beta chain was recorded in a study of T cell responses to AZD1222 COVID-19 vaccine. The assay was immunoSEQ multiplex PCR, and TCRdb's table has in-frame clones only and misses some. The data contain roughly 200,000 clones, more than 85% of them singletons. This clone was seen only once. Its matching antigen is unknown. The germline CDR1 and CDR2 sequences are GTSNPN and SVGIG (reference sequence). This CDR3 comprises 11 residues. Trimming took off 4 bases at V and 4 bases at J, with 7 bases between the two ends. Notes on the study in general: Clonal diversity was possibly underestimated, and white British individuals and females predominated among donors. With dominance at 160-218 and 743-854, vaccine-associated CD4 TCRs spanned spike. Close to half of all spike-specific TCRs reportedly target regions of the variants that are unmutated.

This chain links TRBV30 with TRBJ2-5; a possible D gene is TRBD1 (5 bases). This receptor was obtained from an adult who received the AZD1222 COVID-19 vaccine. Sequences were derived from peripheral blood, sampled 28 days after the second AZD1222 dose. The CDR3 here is CAWTTGETQYF. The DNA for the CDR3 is TGTGCCTGGACAACAGGAGAGACCCAGTACTTC.